In its sample, the clone carrying this T cell receptor beta chain was seen many times. CDR3 length equals 15 residues. Germline CDR1 reads SGHAT; CDR2 reads FQNNGV. After removal of 1 base from V and 7 bases from J, the junction contained 8 bases not matched to a gene. Through Arm-PCR of CDR3 regions and iRepertoire HTBI primers, TCR beta libraries were built. TCRdb called the multiplex PCR reads again in MiXCR, with one record for every CDR3 protein. The sample contains roughly 450,000 distinct CDR3 sequences, 20% to 25% of which appear only once. Time point reported: persistent/refractory GD, antithyroid drugs over 5 years with positive TRAb. The TCR library was made from RNA that had been extracted from PBMCs in TRIzol. The record originates from a study of regulatory T cells in long-lasting Graves disease. Whole-study context: Graves' disease counted as persistent after over 5 years of antithyroid drugs with positive TSH receptor antibodies.

The TCR sequence derives from a female donor with Graves disease. The chain recombines TRBV11-2 with TRBJ2-5; TRBD2 matches 8 bases. Here the sequenced sample was peripheral blood mononuclear cells (PBMCs), taken when the disease was refractory, from a patient treated with antithyroid drugs. CDR3 in DNA: TGTGCCAGCAGCTTAGGCCCGGGAGGGCGAAGGACCCAGTACTTC. Translation: CASSLGPGGRRTQYF.